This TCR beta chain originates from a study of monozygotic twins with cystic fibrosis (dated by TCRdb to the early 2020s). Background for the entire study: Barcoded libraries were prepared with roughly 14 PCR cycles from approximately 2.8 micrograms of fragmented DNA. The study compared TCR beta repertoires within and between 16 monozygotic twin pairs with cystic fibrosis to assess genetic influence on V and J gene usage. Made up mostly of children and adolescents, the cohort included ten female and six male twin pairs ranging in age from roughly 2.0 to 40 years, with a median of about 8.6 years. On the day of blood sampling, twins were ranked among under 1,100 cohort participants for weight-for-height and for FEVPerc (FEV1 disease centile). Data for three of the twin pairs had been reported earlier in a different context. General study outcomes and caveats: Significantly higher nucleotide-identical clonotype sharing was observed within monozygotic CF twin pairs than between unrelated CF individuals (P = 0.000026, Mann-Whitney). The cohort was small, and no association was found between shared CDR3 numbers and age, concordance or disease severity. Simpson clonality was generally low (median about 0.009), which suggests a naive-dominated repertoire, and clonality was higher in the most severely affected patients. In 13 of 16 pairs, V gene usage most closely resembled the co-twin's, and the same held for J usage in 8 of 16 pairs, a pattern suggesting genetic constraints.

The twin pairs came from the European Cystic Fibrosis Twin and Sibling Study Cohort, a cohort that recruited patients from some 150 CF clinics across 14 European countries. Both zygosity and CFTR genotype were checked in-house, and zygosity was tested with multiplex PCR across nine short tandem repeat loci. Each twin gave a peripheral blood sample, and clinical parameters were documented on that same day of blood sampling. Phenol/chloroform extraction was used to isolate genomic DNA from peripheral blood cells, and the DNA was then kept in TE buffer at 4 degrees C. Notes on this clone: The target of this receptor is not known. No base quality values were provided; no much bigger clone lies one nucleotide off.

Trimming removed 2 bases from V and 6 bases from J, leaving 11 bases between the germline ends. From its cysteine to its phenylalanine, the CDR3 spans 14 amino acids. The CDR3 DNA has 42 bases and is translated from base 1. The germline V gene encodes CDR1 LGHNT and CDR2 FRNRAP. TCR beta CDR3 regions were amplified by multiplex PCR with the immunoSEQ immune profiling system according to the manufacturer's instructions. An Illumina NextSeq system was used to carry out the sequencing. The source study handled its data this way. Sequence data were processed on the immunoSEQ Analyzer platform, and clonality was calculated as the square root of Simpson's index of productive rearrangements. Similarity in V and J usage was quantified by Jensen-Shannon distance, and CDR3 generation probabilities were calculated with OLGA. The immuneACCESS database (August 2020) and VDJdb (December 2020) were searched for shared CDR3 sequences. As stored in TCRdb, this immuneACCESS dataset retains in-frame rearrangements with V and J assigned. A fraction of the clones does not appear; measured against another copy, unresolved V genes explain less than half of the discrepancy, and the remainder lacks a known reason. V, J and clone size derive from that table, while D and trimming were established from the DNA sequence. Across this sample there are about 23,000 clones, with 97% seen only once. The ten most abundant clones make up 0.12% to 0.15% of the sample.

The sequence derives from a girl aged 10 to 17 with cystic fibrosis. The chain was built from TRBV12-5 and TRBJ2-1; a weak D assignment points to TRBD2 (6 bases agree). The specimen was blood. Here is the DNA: TGTGCTAGTGGTTTGTCAACTAGCCTCAATGAGCAGTTCTTC. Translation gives CASGLSTSLNEQFF. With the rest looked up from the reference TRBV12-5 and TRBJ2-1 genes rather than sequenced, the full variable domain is DARVTQTPRHKVTEMGQEVTMRCQPILGHNTVFWYRQTMMQGLELLAYFRNRAPLDDSGMPKDRFSAEMPDATLATLKIQPSEPRDSAVYFCASGLSTSLNEQFFGPGTRLTVL.